Listed below are T cell receptor beta chains from one sample, sequenced in a study of cytomegalovirus exposure and HLA in healthy donors. TCRdb keeps only in-frame clones here, not all; method: immunoSEQ multiplex PCR. The sample carries approximately 100,000 clones, 79% recorded once. What was sequenced was PBMCs. The receptor set was obtained from a female donor in good health and CMV-seropositive. Both conserved end residues are trimmed from each CDR3. Fields, in order: V gene, CDR3 protein.

TRBV27	ASSARSAGSGELF
TRBV19	ASSRANGLT
TRBV15	ATSGRIAGELF
TRBV5-1	ASSSGQGPYEQY
TRBV4-3	ASSQEGQRGGELF
TRBV6-5	ASSSRLAGGHEQY
TRBV19	ASSTSGQVNTEAF
TRBV30	ASLAGVANEKLF
TRBV1	TSSQDSGPWYEQY
TRBV10-1	ASSESRGRVGTEAF
TRBV5-1	ASSPGKTSGRDEQY
TRBV6-5	ASSDGRGNSQY
TRBV6-1	ASSEGAGGADTQY
TRBV5-1	ASSYTLDRRTEAF
TRBV5-1	ASINTPGGHDEQF
TRBV19	ASSPRDRAYTGELF
TRBV29-1	SVEDLVYEQY
TRBV5-1	ASSLEGQGAVGNTIY
TRBV5-6	ASSSGVTQY
TRBV7-9	ASSPSAGSYNEQF
TRBV14	ASSQVAIGTSGRRAQY
TRBV7-6	ASSLGDRAAEKLF
TRBV11-2	ASNPGQT
TRBV9	ASSGSSGGAAGELF
TRBV30	AWSYGTGRSYEQY
TRBV6-5	ASSRGLGPYEQY
TRBV5-4	ASSFDRGSTGELF
TRBV2	ASKGDYTKAF
TRBV10-3	AISEFRTGKAKNIQY
TRBV7-9	ASTMDRAVEQY
TRBV18	ASSPSDRGRQETQY
TRBV25-1	ASTPDRSGDTQY
TRBV4-2	ASSQDPAEAYEQY
TRBV30	AWSAGDSNQPQH
TRBV4-2	ASSQGGVTPHNEQF
TRBV5-1	ASSLDGRGDNNYGYT
TRBV5-1	ASSLGTGILREQY
TRBV7-6	ASSSGAGTGSYNEQF
TRBV4-3	ASTRTGGGSGANGLT
TRBV7-8	ASSLAIWDSLSSPLH
TRBV7-9	ASSESTGGNTIY
TRBV7-9	ASSSSAVSYNEQF
TRBV5-1	ASSFTQGAADGYT
TRBV15	ATSIGVSRNEQY
TRBV18	ASSTGRVSSGANVLT
TRBV5-6	ASSFWDRNSPLH